This record covers a single TCR beta chain. The antigen remains undetermined. This sample is part of a study of T-cell memory formation after mild COVID-19. Background on the study: Most TCR clusters belonged to a single donor. Overall study results and limits: From day 15 to 85, contracting clones were balanced between CD4 and CD8, whereas later expanders leaned toward CD4+.

cDNA libraries for TCR alpha and TCR beta, carrying sample barcodes and UMIs, came from 5'RACE with constant-segment primers. MiXCR, run by TCRdb on the 5' RACE reads, gives a single entry per CDR3 protein. This table holds under 200,000 distinct CDR3 sequences, under 14% found once. Sequencing was done on a sample of PBMCs or a T cell subset sorted from them (not recorded which). The clonotype originates from a man younger than 35 who had mild COVID-19 (a few samples of this study predate the infection). Cell type and time point are not known.

The CDR3 sequence: CSAENSGADTQYF. The CDR3 DNA is TGCAGTGCTGAAAACTCGGGCGCAGATACGCAGTATTTT. The chain couples TRBV20-1 to TRBJ2-3; D unresolved. Germline V CDR1 and CDR2: DFQATT, SNEGSKA (reference sequence). The CDR3 consists of 13 residues. Trimming took off 5 bases at V and 4 bases at J, with 13 bases between the two ends.